Shown below are 15 T cell receptor beta chains from a single sample sequenced in a study of blood T cell repertoires in COVID-19 (TCRdb year 2020). The protocol used for the library was the immunoSEQ multiplex PCR assay. TCRdb limited this immuneACCESS table to in-frame rearrangements with V and J called. A share of clones is missing; checked studies link under half to unresolved V genes, and the rest is unexplained. This sample has approximately 210,000 clones in its table, and almost 85% of those were observed once. Of the sample, approximately 12% falls within the top ten clones. The material sequenced was peripheral blood. The receptors stem from a woman between 40 and 55 years old with acute or convalescent COVID-19.

This rearrangement joins TRBV18 to TRBJ2-2; D is possibly TRBD2 (6 bases). This CDR3 has 16 residues. Trimming shortened V by 1 base and J by 4 bases, and 13 bases separated the two germline ends. Germline V gene sequence: CDR1 KGHSH, CDR2 LQKENI. Here the CDR3 DNA reads TGTGCCAGCTCACCACAACTAGCCTGGGGCACCGGGGAGCTGTTTTTT. It translates to CASSPQLAWGTGELFF.

This rearrangement joins TRBV7-8 to TRBJ2-7, with TRBD2 as a possible D gene (5 bases). The ends were cut back, 2 bases at V and 0 bases at J, with 23 bases in the middle. This CDR3 spans 19 amino acids. Germline values: CDR1 SGHVS, CDR2 FQNEAQ. In DNA form, the CDR3 reads TGTGCCAGCAGCTTAACCATCCGCCGAGGGAGCGTAGGCTCCTACGAGCAGTACTTC. It is translated as CASSLTIRRGSVGSYEQYF.

The chain combines TRBV19 with TRBJ1-1; 7 bases align to TRBD1. Losses at the gene ends were 4 bases for V and 10 bases for J; bases not matched to a gene: 6. The CDR3 length is 12 residues. CDR1 and CDR2 (germline): LNHDA, SQIVND (reference sequence). This chain's CDR3 is CASSNRQGGAFF. The CDR3 bases are TGTGCCAGTAGTAACCGACAGGGCGGAGCTTTCTTT.

The chain employs TRBV3-1 (or the pseudogene TRBV3-2) and TRBJ1-6, with D possibly matching TRBD1 (6 bases). The germline V gene has CDR1 LGHDT and CDR2 YNNKEL (reference sequence). V dropped 1 base and J dropped 5 bases, with 9 bases sitting between them. This CDR3 is 15 amino acids long. CDR3 sequence reads: CASSQVTGNNSPLHF. Here the CDR3 DNA reads TGTGCCAGCAGCCAAGTAACAGGGAATAATTCACCCCTCCACTTT.

The rearrangement uses TRBV4-3 and TRBJ2-2; D might be TRBD2 (7 bases). Trimming left V 0 bases short and J 10 bases short, with 21 bases between. The germline gives CDR1 LGHNA, CDR2 YSLEER. The CDR3 loop spans 17 amino acids. The CDR3 protein is CASSQEGGGPESAELFF. CDR3 DNA sequence: TGCGCCAGCAGCCAAGAAGGGGGGGGCCCGGAGTCAGCGGAGCTGTTTTTT.

The sample holds a few counts of this clone. This rearrangement joins TRBV7-9 to TRBJ2-3; 10 positions match TRBD1. Germline loops: CDR1 SEHNR, CDR2 FQNEAQ (reference sequence). The V segment lost 5 bases and the J segment 5 bases; nucleotides outside the gene matches: 10. This CDR3 spans 16 amino acids. CDR3 sequence: CASSLDRGPWGDTQYF. The CDR3 DNA sequence: TGTGCCAGCAGCCTAGACAGGGGGCCTTGGGGAGATACGCAGTATTTT.

J is TRBJ1-4 and V is TRBV2; 9 nucleotides agree with TRBD1. The trim removed 6 bases at V and 7 bases at J, leaving 6 bases unmatched. The CDR3 loop spans 14 amino acids. Germline CDR1 SNHLY, CDR2 FYNNEI. The CDR3 here is CASRRQGESEKLFF. The CDR3 bases are TGTGCCAGCAGGAGACAGGGGGAGAGTGAAAAACTGTTTTTT.

This clone was picked up one time. This chain uses TRBV15 with TRBJ2-1, with TRBD2 matching over 11 bases. V dropped 0 bases and J dropped 8; count of bases not matched to a gene: 3. The CDR3 is 15 amino acids. The V gene's germline CDR1 is LNHNV and CDR2 YYDKDF (reference sequence). The CDR3 here is CATSRDSGRVHEQFF. As DNA, the CDR3 is TGTGCCACCAGCAGAGATAGCGGGAGGGTCCATGAGCAGTTCTTC.

In this sample, this clone turned up a few times. This chain connects TRBV18 to TRBJ1-1; 8 bases align to TRBD1. With V trimmed by 3 bases and J by 7 bases, 4 bases remained unmatched. The CDR3 runs 13 residues. CDR1 is KGHSH, CDR2 LQKENI, per germline. The CDR3 DNA sequence: TGTGCCAGCTCACCCACTGGACAGGGTGAAGCTTTCTTT. Residues: CASSPTGQGEAFF.

The rearrangement links TRBV6-5 to TRBJ2-7; D might be TRBD2 (6 bases). The V gene's germline CDR1 is MNHEY and CDR2 SVGAGI. Trimming cost V 6 bases and J 4 bases, with 16 bases left between them. CDR3 length equals 14 residues. CDR3 bases: TGTGCCAGCAGCCATAGCGGAAACACTTACGAGCAGTACTTC. Its protein product is CASSHSGNTYEQYF.

V usage is TRBV3-1 (or the pseudogene TRBV3-2) and J usage is TRBJ1-3, with a weak D call TRBD1 (5 bases). V lost 2 bases, J lost 0 bases, and 11 bases lay in between. The CDR3 is made up of 16 amino acids. Per the germline V gene, CDR1 is LGHDT and CDR2 is YNNKEL (reference sequence). This CDR3 is CASSQFPTGSGNTIYF. The CDR3 DNA is TGTGCCAGCAGCCAATTTCCTACAGGCTCTGGAAACACCATATATTTT.

This rearrangement joins TRBV6-5 to TRBJ2-3, with a tentative D call TRBD2 (5 bases). CDR1 MNHEY and CDR2 SVGAGI come from the germline V gene. The V gene lost 8 bases and the J gene lost 0 bases, with 9 bases spanning the gap. This CDR3 has 13 residues. The CDR3 spells CASRRGSTDTQYF. The CDR3 nucleotides read TGTGCCAGCCGACGGGGAAGCACAGATACGCAGTATTTT.

This clone has just one count. The chain employs TRBV6-2 or TRBV6-3 and TRBJ2-1; 7 bases agree with TRBD1. CDR1 is MNHEY and CDR2 is SVGEGT in the germline V gene. Trimming at V came to 3 bases and at J to 8 bases, leaving 13 bases not matched to a gene. This CDR3 is 16 amino acids long. In nucleotides, the CDR3 is TGTGCCAGCAGTTATGTAGGGGGCAGCGAGGGGGATGAGCAGTTCTTC. This sequence encodes CASSYVGGSEGDEQFF.

Points on this clone: The identical CDR3 is also encoded by other nucleotide sequences in the sample. The gene calls are TRBV7-8 and TRBJ2-3, with 9 bases matching TRBD2. In germline, CDR1 is SGHVS, CDR2 FQNEAQ. The V and J ends lost 1 base and 3 bases, in that order; junction bases with no gene match: 2. The CDR3 consists of 15 residues. This CDR3 is CASSLGLAGTDTQYF. CDR3 nucleotide sequence: TGTGCCAGCAGCTTAGGGCTAGCGGGGACAGATACGCAGTATTTT. The whole variable domain, remainder taken from reference TRBV7-8 and TRBJ2-3, is GAGVSQSPRYKVAKRGQDVALRCDPISGHVSLFWYQQALGQGPEFLTYFQNEAQLDKSGLPSDRFFAERPEGSVSTLKIQRTQQEDSAVYLCASSLGLAGTDTQYFGPGTRLTVL.

In its sample, this clone was seen a few times. The genes are TRBV6-5 and TRBJ2-7; TRBD1 agrees at 7 bases. This CDR3 contains 13 residues. The ends lost 6 bases at V and 3 bases at J; junction bases unmatched: 5. Germline CDR1 reads MNHEY; CDR2 reads SVGAGI. CDR3 sequence: CASSRQGRYEQYF. The CDR3 DNA is TGTGCCAGCAGCCGACAGGGACGCTACGAGCAGTACTTC.